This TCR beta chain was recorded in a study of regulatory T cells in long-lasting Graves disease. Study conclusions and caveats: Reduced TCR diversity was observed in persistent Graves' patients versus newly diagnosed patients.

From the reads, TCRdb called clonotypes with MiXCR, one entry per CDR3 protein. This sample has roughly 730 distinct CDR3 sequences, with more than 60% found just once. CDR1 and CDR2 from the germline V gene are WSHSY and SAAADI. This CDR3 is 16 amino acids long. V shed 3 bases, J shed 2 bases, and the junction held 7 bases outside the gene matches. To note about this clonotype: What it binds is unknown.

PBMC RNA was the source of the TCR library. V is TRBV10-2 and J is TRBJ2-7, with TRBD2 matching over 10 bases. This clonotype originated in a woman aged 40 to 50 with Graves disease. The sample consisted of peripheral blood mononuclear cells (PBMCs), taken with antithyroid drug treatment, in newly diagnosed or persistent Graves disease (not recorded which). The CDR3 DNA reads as TGCGCCAGCAGTGATCTAGCGGGAGTTCAACCCTACGAGCAGTACTTC. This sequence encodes CASSDLAGVQPYEQYF.